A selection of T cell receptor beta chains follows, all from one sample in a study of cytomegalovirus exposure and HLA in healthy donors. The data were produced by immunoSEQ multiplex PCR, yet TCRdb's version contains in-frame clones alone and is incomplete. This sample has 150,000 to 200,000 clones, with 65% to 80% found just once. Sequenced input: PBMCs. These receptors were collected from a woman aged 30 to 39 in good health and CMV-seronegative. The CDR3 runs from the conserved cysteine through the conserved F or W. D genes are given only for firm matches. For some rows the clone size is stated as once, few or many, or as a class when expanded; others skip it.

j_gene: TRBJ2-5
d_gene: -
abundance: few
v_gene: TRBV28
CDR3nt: TGTGCCAGCAGTTCCAGGGTTCCCGAGACCCAGTACTTC
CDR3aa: CASSSRVPETQYF

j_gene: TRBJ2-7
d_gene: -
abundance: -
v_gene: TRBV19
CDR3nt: TGTGCCAGTAAAACGGAAAGGGAGTCTTACGAGCAGTACTTC
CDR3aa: CASKTERESYEQYF

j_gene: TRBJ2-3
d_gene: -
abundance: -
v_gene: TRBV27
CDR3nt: TGTGCCAGCAATTGGGGGGGCGGGGATACGCAGTATTTT
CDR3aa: CASNWGGGDTQYF

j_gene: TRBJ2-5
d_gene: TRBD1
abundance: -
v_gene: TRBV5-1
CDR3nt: TGCGCCAGCAGCTTGGGACAGGGGAATGGGGAGACCCAGTACTTC
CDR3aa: CASSLGQGNGETQYF

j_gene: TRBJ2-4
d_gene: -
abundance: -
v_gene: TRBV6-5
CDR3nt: TGTGCCAGCAGAGATAGAGTAGCCAAAAACATTCAGTACTTC
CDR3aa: CASRDRVAKNIQYF

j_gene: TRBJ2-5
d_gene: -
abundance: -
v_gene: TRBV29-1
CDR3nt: TGCAGCGCTAACAAGGGGTCTGGAGAGACCCAGTACTTC
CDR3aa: CSANKGSGETQYF

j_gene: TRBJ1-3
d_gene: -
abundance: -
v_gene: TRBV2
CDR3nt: TGTGCCAGACAGGGAAGCTCTGGAAACACCATATATTTT
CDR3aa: CARQGSSGNTIYF

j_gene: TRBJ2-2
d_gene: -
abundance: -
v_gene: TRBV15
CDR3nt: TGTGCCACCAGCGTACAGACGAACACCGGGGAGCTGTTTTTT
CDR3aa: CATSVQTNTGELFF

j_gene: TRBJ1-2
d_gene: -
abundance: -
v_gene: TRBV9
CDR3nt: TGTGCCAGCAGCACAACAGGTTTTGGCTACACCTTC
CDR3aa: CASSTTGFGYTF

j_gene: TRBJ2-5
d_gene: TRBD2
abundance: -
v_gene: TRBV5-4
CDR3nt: TGTGCCAGCAGTCCCCTGGTAGCGGGAGTCGTGGAGACCCAGTACTTC
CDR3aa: CASSPLVAGVVETQYF

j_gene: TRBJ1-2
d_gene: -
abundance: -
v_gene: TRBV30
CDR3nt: TGTGCCTGGAGCCAAAACAGCCTGGCTGGCTACACCTTC
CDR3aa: CAWSQNSLAGYTF

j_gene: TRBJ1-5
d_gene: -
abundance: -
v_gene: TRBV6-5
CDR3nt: TGTGCCAGCTCCAGAGGGAGGAGCAATCAGCCCCAGCATTTT
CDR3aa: CASSRGRSNQPQHF

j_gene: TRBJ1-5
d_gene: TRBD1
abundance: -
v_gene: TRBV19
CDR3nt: TGTGCCAGTAGTAACGACAGGGAAGCGAATCAGCCCCAGCATTTT
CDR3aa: CASSNDREANQPQHF

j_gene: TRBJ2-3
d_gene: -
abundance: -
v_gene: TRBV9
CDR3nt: TGTGCCAGCAGCGTAGGTGGGCGGGGATACACAGATACGCAGTATTTT
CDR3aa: CASSVGGRGYTDTQYF

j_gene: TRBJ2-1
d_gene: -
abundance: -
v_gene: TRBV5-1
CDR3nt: TGCGCCAGCAGCTTAAGGGGGCGGGGTGAGCAGTTCTTC
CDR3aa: CASSLRGRGEQFF

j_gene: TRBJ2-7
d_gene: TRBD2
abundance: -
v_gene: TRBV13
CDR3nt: TGTGCCAGCAGCTTATCGCTAGCGGGAACCTACGAGCAGTACTTC
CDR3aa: CASSLSLAGTYEQYF

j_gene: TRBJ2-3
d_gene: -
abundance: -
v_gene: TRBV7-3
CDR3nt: TGTGCCAGCAGCTTGGGTCGCGGAAACACAGATACGCAGTATTTT
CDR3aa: CASSLGRGNTDTQYF

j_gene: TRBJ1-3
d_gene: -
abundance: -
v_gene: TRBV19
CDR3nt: TGTGCCAGTAGTATGGCATTGGCAAGCTCTGGAAACACCATATATTTT
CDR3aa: CASSMALASSGNTIYF

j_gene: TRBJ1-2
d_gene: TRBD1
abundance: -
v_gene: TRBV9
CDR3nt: TGTGCCAGCAGCACAAAGACAGGGAGAGCTAACTATGGCTACACCTTC
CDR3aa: CASSTKTGRANYGYTF

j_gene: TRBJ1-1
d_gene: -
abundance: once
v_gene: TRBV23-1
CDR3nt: TGCGCCAGCAGGCATAAAACGGGCACTGAAGCTTTCTTT
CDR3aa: CASRHKTGTEAFF

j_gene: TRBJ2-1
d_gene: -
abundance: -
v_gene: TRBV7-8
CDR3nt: TGTGCCAGCAGCTCCGACAGCTCCTACAATGAGCAGTTCTTC
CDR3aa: CASSSDSSYNEQFF

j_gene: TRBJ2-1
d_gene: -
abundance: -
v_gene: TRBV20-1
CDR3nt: TGCAGTGCTAGCCGTAATGAGCAGTTCTTC
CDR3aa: CSASRNEQFF

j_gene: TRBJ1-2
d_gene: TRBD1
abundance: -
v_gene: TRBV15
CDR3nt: TGTGCCACCAGCAGAGATAAGACAGGGGGTCGGGGCTACACCTTC
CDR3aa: CATSRDKTGGRGYTF

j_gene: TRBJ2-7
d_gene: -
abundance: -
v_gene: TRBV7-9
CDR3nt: TGTGCCAGCAGCTTAGATTTGAGTCGCGGCTACGAGCAGTACTTC
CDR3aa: CASSLDLSRGYEQYF

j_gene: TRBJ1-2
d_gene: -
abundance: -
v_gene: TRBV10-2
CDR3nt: TGCGCCAGCAGTGCAGGGACAAGCTATGGCTACACCTTC
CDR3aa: CASSAGTSYGYTF

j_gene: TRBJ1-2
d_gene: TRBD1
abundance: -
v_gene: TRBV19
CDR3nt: TGTGCCAGTAGTATAGGGACAGGCGGACTTTATGGCTACACCTTC
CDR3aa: CASSIGTGGLYGYTF

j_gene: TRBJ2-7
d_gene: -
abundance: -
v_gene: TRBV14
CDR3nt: TGTGCCAGCAGCCAGCAGACAGCCTCCTACGAGCAGTACTTC
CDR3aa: CASSQQTASYEQYF

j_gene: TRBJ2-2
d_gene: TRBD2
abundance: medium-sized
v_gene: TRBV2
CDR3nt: TGTGCCAGCAATCCGGGACTAGTTGCTCCCGGGGAGCTGTTTTTT
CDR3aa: CASNPGLVAPGELFF

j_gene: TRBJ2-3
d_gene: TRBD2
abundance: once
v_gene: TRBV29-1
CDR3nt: TGCAGCACAGGACTAGCGGGATGGACAGATACGCAGTATTTT
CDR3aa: CSTGLAGWTDTQYF

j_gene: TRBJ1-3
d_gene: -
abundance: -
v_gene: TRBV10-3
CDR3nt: TGTGCCATCAAACAGGGCGAAGGAAACACCATATATTTT
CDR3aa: CAIKQGEGNTIYF

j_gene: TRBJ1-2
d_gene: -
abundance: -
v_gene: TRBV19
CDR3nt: TGTGCCAGTAGTATCGGAGCGGGGGTGGTTGGCTACACCTTC
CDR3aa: CASSIGAGVVGYTF

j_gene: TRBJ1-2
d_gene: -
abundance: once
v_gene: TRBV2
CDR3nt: TGTGCCAGCATTTTGACAGATAACTATGGCTACACCTTC
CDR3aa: CASILTDNYGYTF

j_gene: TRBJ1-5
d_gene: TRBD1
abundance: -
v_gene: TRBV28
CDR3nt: TGTGCCAGCAGTGCCTTAACACAGGGGACCCGTCAGCCCCAGCATTTT
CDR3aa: CASSALTQGTRQPQHF

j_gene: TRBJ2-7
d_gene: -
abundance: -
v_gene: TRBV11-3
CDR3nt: TGTGCCAGCAGCTTGACACGGGGAGGCGAGCAGTACTTC
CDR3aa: CASSLTRGGEQYF

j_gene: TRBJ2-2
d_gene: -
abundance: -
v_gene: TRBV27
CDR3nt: TGTGCCAGCAGGACGACTGTTTGGTCGGACACCGGGGAGCTGTTTTTT
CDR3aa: CASRTTVWSDTGELFF

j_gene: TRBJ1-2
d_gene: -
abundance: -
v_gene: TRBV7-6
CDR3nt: TGTGCCAGCAGCCCTTACACAGACGCGCTCTATGGCTACCCCTTC
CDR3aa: CASSPYTDALYGYPF

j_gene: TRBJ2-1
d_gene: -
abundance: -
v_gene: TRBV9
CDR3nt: TGTGCCAGCAGTGTACCAGGGGCCACCTACAATGAGCAGTTCTTC
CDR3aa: CASSVPGATYNEQFF

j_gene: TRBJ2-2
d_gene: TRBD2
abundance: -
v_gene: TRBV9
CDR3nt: TGTGCCAGCAGCGTAGCTGTAGCGGGGGCGAACACCGGGGAGCTGTTTTTT
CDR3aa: CASSVAVAGANTGELFF

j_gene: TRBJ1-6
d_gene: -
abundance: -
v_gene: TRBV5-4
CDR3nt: TGTGCCAGCAGCTTCTCGGGGGGGCGATCACCCCTCCACTTT
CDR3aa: CASSFSGGRSPLHF

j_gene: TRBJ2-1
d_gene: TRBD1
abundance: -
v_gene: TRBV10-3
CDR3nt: TGTGCCATCGAATCGGGACAGGGGTACAATGAGCAGTTCTTC
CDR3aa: CAIESGQGYNEQFF

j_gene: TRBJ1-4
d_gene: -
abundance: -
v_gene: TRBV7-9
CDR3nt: TGTGCCAGCAGCCTGGACATCTCTAATGAAAAACTGTTTTTT
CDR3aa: CASSLDISNEKLFF

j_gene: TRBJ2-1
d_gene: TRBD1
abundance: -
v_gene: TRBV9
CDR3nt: TGTGCCAGCGGCCGGGACAGGGGCCATGAGCAGTTCTTC
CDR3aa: CASGRDRGHEQFF

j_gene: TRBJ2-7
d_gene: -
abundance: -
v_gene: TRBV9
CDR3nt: TGTGCCAGCAGCGCACAGGGTTGGTCCTACGAGCAGTACTTC
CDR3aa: CASSAQGWSYEQYF

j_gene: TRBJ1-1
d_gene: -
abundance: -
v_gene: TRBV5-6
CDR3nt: TGTGCCAGCAGCTTGTGGCGGTTGAACACTGAAGCTTTCTTT
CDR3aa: CASSLWRLNTEAFF

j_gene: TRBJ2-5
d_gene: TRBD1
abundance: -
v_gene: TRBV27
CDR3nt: TGTGCCAGCAGACCGGGACAGCCCAACCAAGAGACCCAGTACTTC
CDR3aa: CASRPGQPNQETQYF

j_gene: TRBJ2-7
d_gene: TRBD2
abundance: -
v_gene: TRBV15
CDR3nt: TGTGCCACCAGCAGGGCTAGCGGGAGATTTTACGAGCAGTACTTC
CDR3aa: CATSRASGRFYEQYF

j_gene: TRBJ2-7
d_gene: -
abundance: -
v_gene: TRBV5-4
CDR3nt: TGTGCCAGCAGCTCCGATACTAGCAAGACTTCCTACGAGCAGTACTTC
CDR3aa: CASSSDTSKTSYEQYF

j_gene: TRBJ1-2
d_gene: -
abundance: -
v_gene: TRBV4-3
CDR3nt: TGCGCCAGCAGCCAAGACAGGGACTATGGCTACCCCTTC
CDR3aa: CASSQDRDYGYPF

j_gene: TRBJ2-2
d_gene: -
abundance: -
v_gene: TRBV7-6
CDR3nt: TGTGCCAGCAGCTTACTCTCCCACACCGGGGAGCTGTTTTTT
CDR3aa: CASSLLSHTGELFF

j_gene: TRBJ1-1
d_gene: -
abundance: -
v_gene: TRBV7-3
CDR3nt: TGTGCCAGCAGCTTAGTCAGCGTCAACACTGAAGCTTTCTTT
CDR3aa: CASSLVSVNTEAFF

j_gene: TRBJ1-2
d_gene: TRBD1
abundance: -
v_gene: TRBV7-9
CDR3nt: TGTGCCAGCAGCGGGAATACAGGGGAGGCGTATGGCTACACCTTC
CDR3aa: CASSGNTGEAYGYTF

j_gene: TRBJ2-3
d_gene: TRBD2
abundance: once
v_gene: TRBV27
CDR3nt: TGTGCCAGCAGTTCTAGCGGGGGCACAGATACGCAGTATTTT
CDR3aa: CASSSSGGTDTQYF

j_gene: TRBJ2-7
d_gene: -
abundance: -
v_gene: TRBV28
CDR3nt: TGTGCCAGCAGTGTACCCGGGTCCTCCTACGAGCAGTACTTC
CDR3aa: CASSVPGSSYEQYF

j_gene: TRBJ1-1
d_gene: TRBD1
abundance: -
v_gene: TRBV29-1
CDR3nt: TGCAGCGTGCACAGGGGGCGAGACATCTCTGAAGCTTTCTTT
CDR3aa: CSVHRGRDISEAFF

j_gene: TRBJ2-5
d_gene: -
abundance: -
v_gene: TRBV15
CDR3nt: TGTGCCACCAGCAGAGGCGGGCGAGAGACCCAGTACTTC
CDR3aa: CATSRGGRETQYF

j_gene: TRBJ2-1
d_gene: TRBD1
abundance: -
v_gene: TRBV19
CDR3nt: TGTGCCAGTAGTATCGAACAGGGGGCATACAATGAGCAGTTCTTC
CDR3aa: CASSIEQGAYNEQFF

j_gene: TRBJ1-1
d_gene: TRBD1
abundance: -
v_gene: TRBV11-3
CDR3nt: TGTGCCAGCAGCGCCGGACAGGGGCTCGACACTGAAGCTTTCTTT
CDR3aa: CASSAGQGLDTEAFF